The rows below give T cell receptor beta chains drawn from one sample of a study of T-cell reconstitution after alpha-beta-depleted transplantation in children. TCRdb re-analysed the PCR reads in MiXCR, keeping a single row per CDR3 protein. The sample has a few hundred thousand distinct CDR3 sequences; 9.5% to 13% are singletons. Source: PBMCs from the stem cell graft donor, taken from the stem cell graft. The source is a human donor who donated a stem cell graft to a child with acute myeloid leukemia. Both conserved end residues are part of each CDR3. D genes are given only for firm matches. Part of the rows lack a size; the others show once, few, many or a class for expanded clones.

size,J,D,V,CDR3,DNA
many,TRBJ2-6,.,TRBV12-3/TRBV12-4,CASSLSNSGANVLTF,TGTGCCAGCAGTTTGAGTAACTCTGGGGCCAACGTCCTGACTTTC
.,TRBJ1-1,.,TRBV12-3/TRBV12-4,CASRKAGVMNTEAFF,TGTGCCAGCAGAAAAGCGGGTGTTATGAACACTGAAGCTTTCTTT
.,TRBJ1-6,.,TRBV25-1,CASSEWSGSSYNSPLHF,TGTGCCAGCAGTGAATGGAGTGGGAGCTCCTATAATTCACCCCTCCACTTT
few,TRBJ2-2,.,TRBV7-6,CASSLGGDSSGELFF,TGTGCCAGCAGCTTAGGAGGAGATTCGTCCGGGGAGCTGTTTTTT
.,TRBJ1-1,.,TRBV29-1,CSACRGLNTEAFF,TGCAGCGCCTGCAGGGGACTGAACACTGAAGCTTTCTTT
many,TRBJ1-1,.,TRBV6-1,CASSPLSLSVTEAFF,TGTGCCAGCAGCCCACTCAGTCTATCTGTCACTGAAGCTTTCTTT
.,TRBJ2-6,.,TRBV25-1,CASSFTTVSGANGLTF,TGTGCCAGCAGTTTTACCACAGTCTCTGGGGCCAACGGCCTGACTTTC
.,TRBJ2-1,TRBD1,TRBV7-9,CASSAGQGKGQFF,TGTGCCAGCAGCGCCGGACAGGGGAAGGGGCAGTTCTTC
many,TRBJ1-2,.,TRBV6-1,CASSWTGDYGYTF,TGTGCCAGCAGCTGGACTGGGGACTATGGCTACACCTTC
.,TRBJ1-1,.,TRBV25-1,CASSEQGVNTEAFF,TGTGCCAGCAGTGAACAGGGAGTGAACACTGAAGCTTTCTTT
many,TRBJ2-1,TRBD2,TRBV10-3,CAIQRREGGEQFF,TGTGCCATCCAGCGCCGGGAGGGGGGTGAGCAGTTCTTC
.,TRBJ2-5,.,TRBV5-1,CASSPGDRKSETQYF,TGCGCCAGCAGCCCTGGGGACCGGAAATCAGAGACCCAGTACTTC
few,TRBJ2-7,.,TRBV12-3/TRBV12-4,CASILEARRF,TGTGCCAGCATCCTAGAAGCCCGGCGGTTC
few,TRBJ2-1,.,TRBV20-1,CSARAGGNSKNEQFF,TGCAGTGCTAGAGCTGGCGGGAATAGTAAGAATGAGCAGTTCTTC
few,TRBJ2-5,.,TRBV5-1,CASSLDYRGTQYF,TGCGCCAGCAGCTTGGACTACCGGGGGACCCAGTACTTC
few,TRBJ2-5,TRBD1,TRBV11-2,CARGDRGSIGGLETQYF,TGTGCCCGCGGGGACAGGGGGTCGATCGGTGGGTTGGAGACCCAGTACTTC
.,TRBJ1-1,TRBD1,TRBV6-2/TRBV6-3,CASSSHRGLNTEAFF,TGTGCCAGCAGCTCCCACAGGGGGTTGAACACTGAAGCTTTCTTT
many,TRBJ2-2,.,TRBV10-3,CAIGVRGSGELFF,TGTGCCATCGGAGTGCGGGGATCCGGGGAGCTGTTTTTT
few,TRBJ1-1,.,TRBV2,CASSEAKAGWGFF,TGTGCCAGCAGTGAAGCTAAAGCAGGCTGGGGTTTCTTT
few,TRBJ2-6,.,TRBV6-2/TRBV6-3,CASSTPHNPGANVLTF,TGTGCCAGCAGTACTCCCCACAACCCTGGGGCCAACGTCCTGACTTTC
many,TRBJ2-1,TRBD2,TRBV12-3/TRBV12-4,CASSSQGLALNEQFF,TGTGCCAGCAGTTCTCAAGGACTAGCGCTCAATGAGCAGTTCTTC
.,TRBJ2-1,.,TRBV5-1,CASSGDGYNEQFF,TGCGCCAGCAGCGGGGATGGGTACAATGAGCAGTTCTTC
few,TRBJ1-2,.,TRBV19,CASSFLGIDGYTF,TGTGCCAGTAGTTTCCTGGGGATAGATGGCTACACCTTC
many,TRBJ2-1,TRBD1,TRBV5-6,CASRTLKQGTRDNEQFF,TGTGCCAGCAGGACTCTTAAACAGGGGACCCGAGACAATGAGCAGTTCTTC
.,TRBJ1-1,.,TRBV12-3/TRBV12-4,CASQSMANTEAFF,TGTGCCAGCCAATCCATGGCGAACACTGAAGCTTTCTTT
few,TRBJ2-1,TRBD2,TRBV5-1,CASSKGTSDTNEQFF,TGCGCCAGCAGCAAGGGGACTAGCGATACGAATGAGCAGTTCTTC
.,TRBJ2-1,TRBD2,TRBV6-2/TRBV6-3,CASSRTSGRANGNNEQFF,TGTGCCAGCAGTCGGACTAGCGGGAGGGCCAATGGTAACAATGAGCAGTTCTTC
.,TRBJ2-1,.,TRBV7-2,CASSSSRGRPGNEQFF,TGTGCCAGCAGCTCCTCGCGGGGGCGCCCCGGAAATGAGCAGTTCTTC
few,TRBJ1-2,.,TRBV6-5,CASSPDDHGYTF,TGTGCCAGCAGCCCGGATGATCATGGCTACACCTTC
few,TRBJ2-1,.,TRBV6-4,CASSDHLGGRDEQFF,TGTGCCAGCAGTGACCACCTTGGGGGGCGGGATGAGCAGTTCTTC
few,TRBJ2-5,TRBD2,TRBV7-9,CASSGQKREGRRETQYF,TGTGCCAGCAGCGGACAGAAGCGGGAGGGCCGAAGGGAGACCCAGTACTTC
few,TRBJ2-1,.,TRBV30,CAWSLSAASNEQFF,TGTGCCTGGAGTTTATCAGCGGCCTCTAATGAGCAGTTCTTC
.,TRBJ2-5,.,TRBV29-1,CSVSQETQYF,TGCAGCGTTTCTCAAGAGACCCAGTACTTC
.,TRBJ2-3,TRBD2,TRBV5-1,CASSSRRGVTDTQYF,TGCGCCAGCAGCTCAAGGCGGGGGGTAACAGATACGCAGTATTTT
few,TRBJ2-3,.,TRBV29-1,CSVPPGSTDTQYF,TGCAGCGTTCCGCCGGGTAGCACAGATACGCAGTATTTT
.,TRBJ1-5,TRBD1,TRBV29-1,CSVAIGQGQNQPQHF,TGCAGCGTTGCTATCGGACAGGGGCAAAATCAGCCCCAGCATTTT
.,TRBJ1-4,.,TRBV20-1,CSAYEGGGEKLFF,TGCAGTGCTTATGAGGGGGGAGGGGAAAAACTGTTTTTT
many,TRBJ2-3,.,TRBV5-1,CASSFRVTDTQYF,TGCGCCAGCAGCTTCAGAGTCACAGATACGCAGTATTTT
.,TRBJ2-1,.,TRBV18,CASSLPAPIDILGEQFF,TGTGCCAGCTCCCTACCGGCCCCCATCGACATTTTGGGTGAGCAGTTCTTC
many,TRBJ2-1,.,TRBV5-6,CASSLAPYEQFF,TGTGCCAGCAGCTTGGCTCCCTATGAGCAGTTCTTC
.,TRBJ2-1,.,TRBV6-5,CASRGTRRNGNEQFF,TGTGCCAGCCGGGGAACTAGGAGGAATGGCAATGAGCAGTTCTTC
.,TRBJ2-5,TRBD1,TRBV29-1,CSVDRGRLETQYF,TGCAGCGTAGACAGGGGGCGATTGGAGACCCAGTACTTC
.,TRBJ2-5,.,TRBV30,CAWSAGPSRTQYF,TGTGCCTGGAGTGCAGGCCCCAGTAGGACCCAGTACTTC
.,TRBJ2-2,.,TRBV5-6,CASSFNQGDTGELFF,TGTGCCAGCAGCTTTAACCAGGGCGACACCGGGGAGCTGTTTTTT
.,TRBJ2-3,TRBD2,TRBV7-2,CASSLSESGGFRTQYF,TGTGCCAGCAGCTTGTCTGAGAGCGGGGGGTTCCGTACGCAGTATTTT
.,TRBJ1-2,.,TRBV20-1,CSARDGARSADYGYTF,TGCAGTGCTAGAGATGGAGCTCGCTCGGCAGATTATGGCTACACCTTC
few,TRBJ2-1,TRBD2,TRBV6-2/TRBV6-3,CASSYGEGFYNEQFF,TGTGCCAGCAGTTACGGGGAGGGGTTCTACAATGAGCAGTTCTTC
few,TRBJ1-3,.,TRBV20-1,CSAIASMAGNTIYF,TGCAGTGCTATTGCGTCTATGGCTGGAAACACCATATATTTT
few,TRBJ2-5,TRBD1,TRBV7-9,CARKQGSQETQYF,TGTGCCCGCAAACAGGGGTCCCAAGAGACCCAGTACTTC
.,TRBJ2-7,.,TRBV12-3/TRBV12-4,CASSSGGSLEQYF,TGTGCCAGCAGTTCTGGGGGGTCTCTCGAGCAGTACTTC
few,TRBJ2-2,.,TRBV6-4,CASSEGLNTGELFF,TGTGCCAGCAGTGAAGGGTTGAACACCGGGGAGCTGTTTTTT
.,TRBJ2-2,.,TRBV11-2,CASSLVNRGTGELFF,TGTGCCAGCAGCTTAGTAAACAGAGGGACCGGGGAGCTGTTTTTT
few,TRBJ1-6,.,TRBV2,CASNEEYNSPLHF,TGTGCCAGCAATGAGGAGTATAATTCACCCCTCCACTTT
many,TRBJ2-3,TRBD1,TRBV5-1,CASKPGQTADTQYF,TGCGCCAGCAAGCCGGGACAGACAGCAGATACGCAGTATTTT
few,TRBJ2-5,TRBD2,TRBV6-5,CASRPLAAVQETQYF,TGTGCCAGCAGGCCGCTAGCGGCGGTACAAGAGACCCAGTACTTC